This passage covers 29 T cell receptor beta chains from one sample sequenced in a study of T cells after yellow fever vaccination. A single record per CDR3 protein comes from TCRdb applying MiXCR to the 5' RACE reads. Altogether 150,000 to 200,000 distinct CDR3 sequences are present, around 10% being singletons, with the ten largest covering roughly a third. The sample here was CD8+ T cells sorted from PBMCs, taken 15 days after the yellow fever booster vaccination. The receptors stem from a young man who received the YFV17D yellow fever vaccine.

This clonotype has a handful of counts. The chain combines TRBV27 with TRBJ2-1, with a possible D match to TRBD2 (5 bases). Germline values: CDR1 MNHEY, CDR2 SMNVEV (reference sequence). The CDR3 loop spans 16 amino acids. Deletions cut 6 bases from V and 3 bases from J, with 18 bases between. CDR3 amino acids: CASRIAPGYGYNEQFF. As DNA, the CDR3 is TGTGCCAGCAGAATAGCCCCGGGGTACGGCTACAATGAGCAGTTCTTC.

The rearrangement joins TRBV2 to TRBJ2-2; 8 nucleotides line up with TRBD2. The ends lost 4 bases at V and 6 bases at J; junction bases unmatched: 4. CDR3 length: 14 amino acids. In germline, CDR1 is SNHLY, CDR2 FYNNEI. The CDR3 spells CASSAREGPGELFF. CDR3 nucleotides: TGTGCCAGCAGTGCACGGGAGGGGCCCGGGGAGCTGTTTTTT.

The CDR3 DNA reads TGTGCCACCAGTGATTCCGGACAGGGGAAAACTGAAGCTTTCTTT. Translating gives CATSDSGQGKTEAFF. The chain uses TRBV24-1 and TRBJ1-1; TRBD1 agrees at 9 bases. J lost 5 bases, V lost 2 bases, and 5 bases had no gene match. CDR3 length: 15 residues. Germline V gene sequence: CDR1 KGHDR, CDR2 SFDVKD.

This rearrangement joins TRBV20-1 to TRBJ2-3, with D perhaps matching TRBD2 (5 bases). CDR3 length equals 15 residues. Germline CDR1 reads DFQATT; CDR2 reads SNEGSKA (reference sequence). The germline V and J ends were trimmed by 6 bases and 4 bases, with 20 bases remaining between them. The CDR3 region is CSAPPANAGADTQYF. CDR3 nucleotide sequence: TGCAGTGCCCCCCCGGCCAACGCGGGTGCAGATACGCAGTATTTT.

This clonotype has just a few counts. J is TRBJ1-1 and V is TRBV11-2, with TRBD1 matching over 8 bases. Trimming took 5 bases from V and 8 from J; bases not matched to a gene: 13. Germline-derived CDR1 and CDR2 are SGHAT and FQNNGV. The CDR3 sequence is 15 residues long. DNA of the CDR3: TGTGCCAGCAGCCCACCGGGACAGGAGGGACGGGAAGCTTTCTTT. Protein product: CASSPPGQEGREAFF.

This chain links TRBV10-3 with TRBJ2-7; possible D gene TRBD2, 6 bases. The CDR3 is 13 amino acids. Germline V CDR1 and CDR2: ENHRY, SYGVKD. V gave up 6 bases and J gave up 4 bases, with 13 bases separating them. The CDR3 region is CAIRGGSGYEQYV. CDR3 DNA sequence: TGTGCCATCAGGGGGGGAAGCGGATACGAGCAGTACGTC.

CDR3 sequence reads: CSVGGVGTYGYTF. The DNA of the CDR3 is TGCAGCGTTGGTGGGGTTGGGACCTATGGCTACACCTTC. This chain joins TRBV29-1 and TRBJ1-2; D possibly corresponds to TRBD1 (5 bases). The CDR3 runs 13 residues. The germline V gene encodes CDR1 SQVTM and CDR2 ANQGSEA. Deletions cut 4 bases from V and 4 bases from J, with 13 bases between.

Only a few counts were recorded for this clonotype. The chain combines TRBV30 with TRBJ2-7; D call uncertain. V lost 5 bases, J lost 1 base, and 9 bases lay in between. The germline gives CDR1 GTSNPN, CDR2 SVGIG (reference sequence). The CDR3 is 12 amino acids. The CDR3 loop is CAWSQSSYEQYF. In DNA form, the CDR3 reads TGTGCCTGGTCACAATCGTCCTACGAGCAGTACTTC.

J is TRBJ2-7 and V is TRBV5-6, with TRBD2 as a possible D gene (6 bases). The germline V and J ends were trimmed by 5 bases and 3 bases, with 12 bases remaining between them. Germline loops: CDR1 SGHDT, CDR2 YYEEEE. The CDR3 has 13 amino acids. The CDR3 region is CASSSDYFYEQYV. The CDR3 DNA follows: TGTGCCAGCAGTTCGGACTATTTCTACGAGCAGTACGTC.

This clonotype has more than one count but fewer than ten. The DNA for the CDR3 is TGTGCCAGCAGCTGGGCGAGCAACCAAGGGGTGAACACTGAAGCTTTCTTT. Encoded protein: CASSWASNQGVNTEAFF. V and J are TRBV5-5 and TRBJ1-1, with D possibly TRBD1 on 5 matching bases. V lost 3 bases, J lost 0 bases, and 18 bases lay in between. This CDR3 region has 17 residues. The germline CDR1 and CDR2 sequences are SGHKS and YYEKEE (reference sequence).

The sample holds a few counts of this clonotype. This chain connects TRBV29-1 to TRBJ2-7; 10 bases are a match to TRBD1. The CDR3 runs to 13 residues. Looked up from germline, CDR1 is SQVTM and CDR2 is ANQGSEA. The ends lost 5 bases at V and 2 bases at J; junction bases unmatched: 3. CDR3 bases: TGCAGCGTTTATGGGACAGGGGCCTACGAGCAGTACTTC. Translating it yields CSVYGTGAYEQYF.

This clonotype was counted once. J is TRBJ2-5 and V is TRBV18; D gene ambiguous. This CDR3 has 13 residues. Trimming took off 3 bases at V and 5 bases at J, with 10 bases between the two ends. Germline assignment: CDR1 KGHSH and CDR2 LQKENI. In DNA form, the CDR3 reads TGTGCCAGCTCACCGGTAGTCGGGGAGACCCAGTACTTC. The encoded protein is CASSPVVGETQYF.

The table lists this clonotype with many counts. This rearrangement joins TRBV30 to TRBJ2-1; D is possibly TRBD1 or TRBD2 (7 bases each). V lost 1 base and J lost 8, with 24 bases in between. This CDR3 region has 17 residues. CDR1 GTSNPN and CDR2 SVGIG come from the germline V gene (reference sequence). CDR3 loop: CAWSGLPARAGGDEQFF. CDR3 DNA: TGTGCCTGGAGTGGCCTGCCTGCCCGCGCAGGGGGGGATGAGCAGTTCTTC.

The rearrangement joins TRBV4-1 to TRBJ1-5; TRBD1 matches at 7 bases. Germline CDR1 is MGHRA and CDR2 is YSYEKL. This CDR3 has 16 amino acids. Trimming at V came to 1 base and at J to 6 bases, leaving 9 bases not matched to a gene. CDR3 coding DNA: TGCGCCAGCAGCCAAGCCGGGCAGGGGGGTAGTCAGCCCCAGCATTTT. Translated: CASSQAGQGGSQPQHF.

This clonotype was recorded a few times. The V call is TRBV3-1, the J call TRBJ2-7; no clear D gene. Germline V lookup: CDR1 LGHDT, CDR2 YNNKEL (reference sequence). V gave up 1 base and J gave up 2 bases, with 6 bases separating them. This CDR3 contains 13 residues. DNA for the CDR3: TGTGCCAGCAGCCAAGGCTTCCCCTACGAGCAGTACTTC. Amino acid sequence: CASSQGFPYEQYF.

The rearrangement joins TRBV10-3 to TRBJ2-1, with 13 bases matching TRBD2. The CDR3 spans 19 residues. Germline-derived CDR1 and CDR2 are ENHRY and SYGVKD. With V trimmed by 4 bases and J by 4 bases, 13 bases remained unmatched. CDR3 DNA sequence: TGTGCCATCAGTGCTCTGACTAGCGGGGGGCTGTTAGGTTACAATGAGCAGTTCTTC. Protein sequence: CAISALTSGGLLGYNEQFF.

This clonotype was observed a few times. The rearrangement joins TRBV12-3 or TRBV12-4 to TRBJ2-1; 11 nucleotides match TRBD2. V was pared by 6 bases and J by 6 bases, with 4 bases of the junction left unmatched. This CDR3 has 14 amino acids. CDR3 region: CASRTSGVSNEQFF. Written as DNA, the CDR3 is TGTGCCAGCAGGACTAGCGGGGTTAGCAATGAGCAGTTCTTC.

The J gene is TRBJ2-1, the V gene TRBV4-1; D is unclear. The CDR3 is made up of 13 amino acids. Germline V lookup: CDR1 MGHRA, CDR2 YSYEKL. Deletions cut 1 base from V and 8 bases from J, with 9 bases between. CDR3: CASSQAFSDEQFF. The CDR3 DNA follows: TGCGCCAGCAGCCAAGCTTTTTCGGATGAGCAGTTCTTC.

The table lists this clonotype with many counts. The chain uses TRBV12-3 or TRBV12-4 and TRBJ2-7; 8 bases align to TRBD1. The V gene end was trimmed by 6 bases and the J gene end by 7 bases; junction bases not matched to a gene: 11. CDR3 length: 14 amino acids. The chain's CDR3 is CASSFSRGLGEQYF. CDR3 nucleotide sequence: TGTGCCAGCAGCTTTAGCAGGGGGCTCGGGGAGCAGTACTTC.

A few counts support this clonotype. J is TRBJ2-1 and V is TRBV14; weak D call: TRBD1 (6 bases). V was trimmed by 4 bases and J by 9 bases, leaving 16 bases between them. Germline CDR1 SGHDN, CDR2 FVKESK. The CDR3 extends over 14 amino acids. Here the CDR3 reads CASSRGLGISEQFF. As DNA, the CDR3 is TGTGCCAGCAGCCGGGGGCTAGGAATTAGTGAGCAGTTCTTC.

This chain uses TRBV12-3 or TRBV12-4 with TRBJ2-5; D gene ambiguous. This CDR3 has 14 residues. Trimming stripped 3 bases from V and 2 bases from J, with 10 bases between. The CDR3 is CASSFRARQETQYF. The CDR3 region has the DNA TGTGCCAGCAGTTTTCGGGCCCGGCAAGAGACCCAGTACTTC.

This clonotype was seen more than once but under ten times. The chain links TRBV3-1 to TRBJ1-4, with 10 bases aligning to TRBD1. V lost 5 bases and J lost 8; bases outside the gene matches: 2. The germline CDR1 and CDR2 sequences are LGHDT and YNNKEL (reference sequence). The CDR3 extends over 13 amino acids. The CDR3 DNA is TGTGCCAGCAGCGGGACAGGGGTCGAAAAACTGTTTTTT. Translation: CASSGTGVEKLFF.

This clonotype has just a few counts. J is TRBJ2-7 and V is TRBV3-1; 12 positions match TRBD2. V lost 3 bases to trimming and J lost 5 bases; unmatched junction nucleotides: 5. Germline values: CDR1 LGHDT, CDR2 YNNKEL (reference sequence). CDR3 length equals 15 residues. The CDR3 bases are TGTGCCAGCAGCCACGGACTAGCGGGGAGGAACGAGCAGTACTTC. Encoded protein: CASSHGLAGRNEQYF.

In this sample, this clonotype turned up a few times. The rearrangement uses TRBV7-8 and TRBJ1-6; 7 bases agree with TRBD1. Germline V gene lookup returns CDR1 SGHVS and CDR2 FQNEAQ. Germline trimming cut 3 bases from V and 9 bases from J; bases unmatched to any gene: 8. The CDR3 consists of 15 residues. The DNA of the CDR3 is TGTGCCAGCAGCTTGGTACAGGGGATCGTTTCACCCCTCCACTTT. Its translation: CASSLVQGIVSPLHF.

J is TRBJ1-6 and V is TRBV5-1; weak D call: TRBD1 (5 bases). Germline V gene data show CDR1 as SGHRS and CDR2 as YFSETQ. V was pared by 4 bases and J by 0 bases, with 11 bases between. This CDR3 has 16 residues. This CDR3 reads CASSRDWSSYNSPLHF. As DNA, the CDR3 is TGCGCCAGCAGCCGGGACTGGAGCTCCTATAATTCACCCCTCCACTTT.

This clonotype was counted many times. The chain links TRBV4-3 to TRBJ2-4; D is unclear. V lost 5 bases and J lost 9, with 8 bases in between. Germline V lookup: CDR1 LGHNA, CDR2 YSLEER. The CDR3 spans 11 residues. The CDR3 sequence is CASSTLGIQYF. CDR3 coding DNA: TGCGCCAGCAGCACCCTCGGCATTCAGTACTTC.

The V call is TRBV5-4, the J call TRBJ2-2; D not certain. Trimming stripped 6 bases from V and 0 bases from J, with 12 bases between. This CDR3 has 15 residues. Germline values: CDR1 SGHNT, CDR2 YYREEE (reference sequence). In nucleotides, the CDR3 is TGTGCCAGCACCTTAGACGGCGCGAACACCGGGGAGCTGTTTTTT. This gives the protein CASTLDGANTGELFF.

The chain carries TRBV12-3 or TRBV12-4 and TRBJ2-1; perhaps D is TRBD1 or TRBD2 (5 bases each). This CDR3 contains 14 residues. Between the trimmed V and J ends, which lost 2 bases and 6 bases, there was a span of 11 bases. CDR3 nucleotides: TGTGCCAGCAGTTTATTGGGGGTGGGCAATGAGCAGTTCTTC. Protein product: CASSLLGVGNEQFF.

The chain couples TRBV9 to TRBJ2-3, with 10 bases fitting TRBD1. Germline values: CDR1 SGDLS, CDR2 YYNGEE. The V and J ends lost 4 bases and 3 bases, in that order; junction bases with no gene match: 5. The CDR3 extends over 15 amino acids. The CDR3 is CASSIGQGVTDTQYF. The DNA of the CDR3 is TGTGCCAGCAGCATCGGACAGGGGGTAACAGATACGCAGTATTTT.